Listed below are T cell receptor beta chains from one sample, sequenced in a study of blood T cell repertoires in COVID-19. Sequencing used immunoSEQ multiplex PCR; TCRdb keeps in-frame clones, though not all of them. The sample has about 16,000 clones, around nine tenths seen once. The sequenced material came from peripheral blood. Receptor source: a human donor in a cohort sampled during active COVID-19. Both conserved end residues are part of each CDR3. Each record gives: J gene, V gene, clone size, D gene, CDR3 protein, CDR3 DNA. The D gene is left open where the match is weak. Some rows have no size entry. The others give once, few or many, or a class for an expanded clone.

J: TRBJ2-1
V: TRBV13
size: .
D: TRBD2
CDR3: CASSSGAGSSYNEQFF
DNA: TGTGCCAGCAGCTCTGGAGCGGGGTCGTCCTACAATGAGCAGTTCTTC

J: TRBJ1-2
V: TRBV3-1/TRBV3-2
size: .
D: .
CDR3: CASTPGDSYGYTF
DNA: TGTGCCAGCACCCCAGGGGATTCCTATGGCTACACCTTC

J: TRBJ1-2
V: TRBV2
size: .
D: TRBD1
CDR3: CASSGTGIYGYTF
DNA: TGTGCCAGCAGTGGGACAGGGATCTATGGCTACACCTTC

J: TRBJ2-7
V: TRBV6-6
size: .
D: TRBD2
CDR3: CASSYSLTSGGEQYF
DNA: TGTGCCAGCAGTTACTCGCTTACTAGCGGAGGAGAGCAGTACTTC

J: TRBJ2-7
V: TRBV5-6
size: .
D: .
CDR3: CASSLVFHRSDEQYF
DNA: TGTGCCAGCAGCTTGGTCTTCCACAGGTCCGACGAGCAGTACTTC

J: TRBJ1-5
V: TRBV6-5
size: .
D: TRBD1
CDR3: CASRPGDRANQPQHF
DNA: TGTGCCAGCAGACCCGGGGACAGGGCTAATCAGCCCCAGCATTTT

J: TRBJ1-1
V: TRBV7-8
size: .
D: .
CDR3: CASSLANLNTEAFF
DNA: TGTGCCAGCAGCTTAGCGAACTTGAACACTGAAGCTTTCTTT

J: TRBJ2-5
V: TRBV5-1
size: once
D: TRBD2
CDR3: CASSLVAGGDETQYF
DNA: TGCGCCAGCAGCTTGGTAGCGGGAGGAGATGAGACCCAGTACTTC

J: TRBJ2-5
V: TRBV6-7
size: .
D: TRBD2
CDR3: CASSYFQRERRETQYF
DNA: TGTGCCAGCAGTTACTTCCAGCGGGAGCGGCGGGAGACCCAGTACTTC

J: TRBJ2-1
V: TRBV11-2
size: once
D: TRBD2
CDR3: CASSELAERCDEQFF
DNA: TGTGCCAGCAGCGAACTAGCGGAGAGGTGCGATGAGCAGTTCTTC

J: TRBJ1-1
V: TRBV2
size: .
D: .
CDR3: CASSPTVSMNTEAFF
DNA: TGTGCCAGCAGCCCGACAGTATCCATGAACACTGAAGCTTTCTTT

J: TRBJ2-3
V: TRBV13
size: .
D: TRBD1
CDR3: CASSWRQGASTDTQYF
DNA: TGTGCCAGCAGCTGGCGTCAGGGGGCAAGCACAGATACGCAGTATTTT

J: TRBJ2-7
V: TRBV7-9
size: .
D: TRBD2
CDR3: CASSRTSGRAPYEQYF
DNA: TGTGCCAGCAGCCGGACTAGCGGGAGGGCCCCCTACGAGCAGTACTTC

J: TRBJ1-3
V: TRBV10-2
size: .
D: .
CDR3: CASSGTGVSGNTIYF
DNA: TGCGCCAGCAGTGGGACTGGGGTCTCTGGAAACACCATATATTTT

J: TRBJ1-3
V: TRBV6-6
size: .
D: TRBD1
CDR3: CASREQGAGNTIYF
DNA: TGTGCCAGCAGAGAACAGGGGGCTGGAAACACCATATATTTT

J: TRBJ1-2
V: TRBV5-1
size: .
D: TRBD1
CDR3: CASSLGVRQGADGYTF
DNA: TGCGCCAGCAGCTTAGGGGTACGACAGGGGGCGGATGGCTACACCTTC

J: TRBJ2-3
V: TRBV28
size: .
D: .
CDR3: CASSPLGRDWRPDTQYF
DNA: TGTGCCAGCAGTCCTCTCGGACGGGACTGGAGGCCAGATACGCAGTATTTT

J: TRBJ1-2
V: TRBV28
size: .
D: .
CDR3: CASSLRGWGYTF
DNA: TGTGCCAGCAGTTTAAGGGGGTGGGGCTACACCTTC

J: TRBJ2-1
V: TRBV10-1
size: .
D: TRBD1
CDR3: CASSESAGTGNNEQFF
DNA: TGCGCCAGCAGTGAGTCGGCGGGGACAGGGAACAATGAGCAGTTCTTC

J: TRBJ1-1
V: TRBV7-9
size: .
D: TRBD1
CDR3: CASSLQGGTEAFF
DNA: TGTGCCAGCAGCCTACAGGGGGGCACTGAAGCTTTCTTT

J: TRBJ2-1
V: TRBV30
size: .
D: .
CDR3: CAWSVLPNEQFF
DNA: TGTGCCTGGAGTGTACTCCCCAATGAGCAGTTCTTC

J: TRBJ2-3
V: TRBV9
size: .
D: .
CDR3: CASSVGKFSVSTDTQYF
DNA: TGTGCCAGCAGCGTAGGAAAATTTTCGGTTAGCACAGATACGCAGTATTTT

J: TRBJ2-6
V: TRBV18
size: .
D: TRBD1
CDR3: CASQGDWGQGAGANVLTF
DNA: TGTGCCAGCCAAGGCGATTGGGGACAGGGGGCCGGGGCCAACGTCCTGACTTTC

J: TRBJ1-1
V: TRBV27
size: once
D: TRBD1
CDR3: CASTRQGPPNTEAFF
DNA: TGTGCCAGCACAAGACAGGGGCCCCCGAACACTGAAGCTTTCTTT

J: TRBJ2-2
V: TRBV7-2
size: .
D: .
CDR3: CASSLQGMGTGELFF
DNA: TGTGCCAGCAGCCTCCAGGGGATGGGCACCGGGGAGCTGTTTTTT

J: TRBJ2-6
V: TRBV5-6
size: .
D: TRBD1
CDR3: CASSTRTGMNVLTF
DNA: TGTGCCAGCAGCACACGGACAGGGATGAACGTCCTGACTTTC

J: TRBJ1-1
V: TRBV28
size: once
D: TRBD1
CDR3: CASLGGLNTEAFF
DNA: TGTGCCAGCTTAGGGGGCTTAAACACTGAAGCTTTCTTT

J: TRBJ1-1
V: TRBV19
size: .
D: TRBD1
CDR3: CASRTDRVGEAFF
DNA: TGTGCCAGTAGGACTGACAGGGTAGGTGAAGCTTTCTTT

J: TRBJ2-7
V: TRBV20-1
size: .
D: TRBD2
CDR3: CSGGGTYEQYF
DNA: TGCAGTGGCGGGGGGACCTACGAGCAGTACTTC

J: TRBJ2-1
V: TRBV4-1
size: .
D: TRBD2
CDR3: CASSLRYRSSGLNEQFF
DNA: TGCGCCAGCAGCCTCAGGTACCGGTCTAGCGGACTCAATGAGCAGTTCTTC

J: TRBJ2-5
V: TRBV25-1
size: .
D: .
CDR3: CAIADRWAQYF
DNA: TGTGCCATTGCGGATCGGTGGGCCCAGTACTTC

J: TRBJ1-5
V: TRBV4-1
size: .
D: .
CDR3: CASSQDRIRVGNQPQHF
DNA: TGCGCCAGCAGCCAAGATCGAATCAGGGTTGGCAATCAGCCCCAGCATTTT

J: TRBJ1-1
V: TRBV3-1/TRBV3-2
size: .
D: TRBD1
CDR3: CASSQQGQDHRAEAFF
DNA: TGTGCCAGCAGCCAACAGGGACAGGACCATCGCGCTGAAGCTTTCTTT

J: TRBJ2-5
V: TRBV30
size: .
D: .
CDR3: CAWNPGMVETQYF
DNA: TGTGCCTGGAACCCGGGGATGGTTGAGACCCAGTACTTC

J: TRBJ2-1
V: TRBV5-1
size: once
D: .
CDR3: CASSLGAIKTYNEQFF
DNA: TGCGCCAGCAGCTTGGGGGCCATCAAAACCTACAATGAGCAGTTCTTC

J: TRBJ2-1
V: TRBV5-1
size: .
D: TRBD1
CDR3: CASSPAGTDYNEQFF
DNA: TGCGCCAGCAGCCCGGCCGGGACAGACTACAATGAGCAGTTCTTC

J: TRBJ2-5
V: TRBV4-1
size: few
D: TRBD2
CDR3: CASSQEGLAGEETQYF
DNA: TGCGCCAGCAGCCAAGAGGGGCTAGCGGGGGAGGAGACCCAGTACTTC

J: TRBJ2-3
V: TRBV24-1
size: once
D: TRBD1
CDR3: CATSDPGRQGNRADTQYF
DNA: TGTGCCACCAGTGACCCGGGTAGACAGGGGAATAGAGCAGATACGCAGTATTTT

J: TRBJ2-1
V: TRBV7-2
size: .
D: TRBD2
CDR3: CASSLAGTSGRDMDEQFF
DNA: TGTGCCAGCAGCTTAGCAGGGACTAGCGGGAGGGATATGGATGAGCAGTTCTTC

J: TRBJ2-7
V: TRBV28
size: .
D: TRBD2
CDR3: CASSQELAASYEQYF
DNA: TGTGCCAGCAGTCAGGAGCTAGCGGCCTCCTACGAGCAGTACTTC

J: TRBJ2-2
V: TRBV3-1/TRBV3-2
size: .
D: TRBD2
CDR3: CASSQDLGLKGGELFF
DNA: TGTGCCAGCAGCCAAGATCTGGGACTAAAAGGGGGGGAGCTGTTTTTT

J: TRBJ1-1
V: TRBV5-1
size: .
D: .
CDR3: CASSSTQGNTEAFF
DNA: TGCGCCAGCAGCTCCACACAGGGGAACACTGAAGCTTTCTTT

J: TRBJ1-6
V: TRBV7-3
size: .
D: TRBD1
CDR3: CASSSGGSDSPLHF
DNA: TGTGCCAGCAGCTCAGGGGGCTCGGATTCACCCCTCCACTTT

J: TRBJ1-5
V: TRBV28
size: .
D: .
CDR3: CASSGTTYSNQPQHF
DNA: TGTGCCAGCAGTGGGACAACCTATAGCAATCAGCCCCAGCATTTT

J: TRBJ2-1
V: TRBV10-3
size: once
D: TRBD2
CDR3: CAITTSGYNEQFF
DNA: TGTGCCATCACCACTAGCGGATACAATGAGCAGTTCTTC

J: TRBJ2-1
V: TRBV5-4
size: .
D: TRBD1
CDR3: CASSLGQGTGEQFF
DNA: TGTGCCAGCAGCCTGGGACAGGGGACGGGTGAGCAGTTCTTC

J: TRBJ2-5
V: TRBV20-1
size: .
D: .
CDR3: CSASLRSSFHSAQYF
DNA: TGCAGTGCTAGTCTCCGCTCTAGCTTCCACTCGGCCCAGTACTTC

J: TRBJ1-2
V: TRBV7-2
size: .
D: .
CDR3: CASSETSNYGYTF
DNA: TGTGCCAGCAGCGAGACAAGCAACTATGGCTACACCTTC

J: TRBJ2-5
V: TRBV19
size: .
D: .
CDR3: CASSHGSAGRETQYF
DNA: TGTGCCAGTAGTCACGGTTCCGCAGGTCGAGAGACCCAGTACTTC

J: TRBJ1-5
V: TRBV28
size: .
D: .
CDR3: CASSSGGNQPQHF
DNA: TGTGCCAGCAGTTCAGGGGGCAATCAGCCCCAGCATTTT

J: TRBJ2-1
V: TRBV4-2
size: once
D: .
CDR3: CASSQDMGSSYNEQFF
DNA: TGTGCCAGCAGCCAAGATATGGGGAGCTCCTACAATGAGCAGTTCTTC

J: TRBJ2-5
V: TRBV25-1
size: few
D: .
CDR3: CASSERQGGGETQYF
DNA: TGTGCCAGCAGTGAACGACAGGGAGGTGGGGAGACCCAGTACTTC

J: TRBJ1-2
V: TRBV5-4
size: .
D: .
CDR3: CASSRVFYGYTF
DNA: TGTGCCAGCAGCCGGGTTTTCTATGGCTACACCTTC

J: TRBJ2-3
V: TRBV10-3
size: once
D: TRBD2
CDR3: CASRASGRAEGPDTQYF
DNA: TGTGCCTCCAGGGCTAGCGGGAGGGCCGAAGGTCCAGATACGCAGTATTTT

J: TRBJ1-1
V: TRBV2
size: .
D: .
CDR3: CASSEWYSVNTEAFF
DNA: TGTGCCAGCAGTGAATGGTATTCGGTGAACACTGAAGCTTTCTTT

J: TRBJ1-1
V: TRBV6-1
size: once
D: .
CDR3: CASSERVIAFF
DNA: TGTGCCAGCAGTGAACGGGTTATAGCTTTCTTT

J: TRBJ2-7
V: TRBV30
size: .
D: .
CDR3: CAWEGGADEQYF
DNA: TGTGCCTGGGAGGGAGGCGCCGACGAGCAGTACTTC

J: TRBJ1-1
V: TRBV5-1
size: .
D: .
CDR3: CASSLEAGGTEAFF
DNA: TGCGCCAGCAGCTTGGAAGCCGGAGGCACTGAAGCTTTCTTT